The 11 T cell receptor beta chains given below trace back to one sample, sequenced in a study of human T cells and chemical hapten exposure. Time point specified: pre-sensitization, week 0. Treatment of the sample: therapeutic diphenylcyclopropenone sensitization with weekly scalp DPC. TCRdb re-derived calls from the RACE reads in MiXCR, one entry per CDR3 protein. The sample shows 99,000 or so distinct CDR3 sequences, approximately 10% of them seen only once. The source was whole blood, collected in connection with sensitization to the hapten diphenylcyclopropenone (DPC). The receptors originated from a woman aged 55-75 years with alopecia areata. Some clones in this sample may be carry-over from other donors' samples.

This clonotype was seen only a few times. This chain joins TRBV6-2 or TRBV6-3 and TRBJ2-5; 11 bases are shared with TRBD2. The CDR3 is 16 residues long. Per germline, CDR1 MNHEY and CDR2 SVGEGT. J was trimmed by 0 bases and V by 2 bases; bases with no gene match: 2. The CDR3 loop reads CASSYGTSGDQETQYF. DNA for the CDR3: TGTGCCAGCAGTTACGGGACTAGCGGAGACCAAGAGACCCAGTACTTC.

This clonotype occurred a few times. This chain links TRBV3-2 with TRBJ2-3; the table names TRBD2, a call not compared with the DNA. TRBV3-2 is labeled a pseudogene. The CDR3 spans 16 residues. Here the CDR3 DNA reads TGTGCCAGCAGCCAAGATTTGACTAGCGGGGCCTATACGCAGTATTTT. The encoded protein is CASSQDLTSGAYTQYF.

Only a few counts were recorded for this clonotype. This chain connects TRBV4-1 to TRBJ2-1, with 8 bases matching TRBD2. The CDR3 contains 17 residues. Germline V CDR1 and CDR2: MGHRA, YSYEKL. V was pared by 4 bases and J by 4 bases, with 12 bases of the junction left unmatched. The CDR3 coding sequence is TGCGCCAGCAGCCTTATAGGGGGACTAGGGTTTTACAATGAGCAGTTCTTC. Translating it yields CASSLIGGLGFYNEQFF.

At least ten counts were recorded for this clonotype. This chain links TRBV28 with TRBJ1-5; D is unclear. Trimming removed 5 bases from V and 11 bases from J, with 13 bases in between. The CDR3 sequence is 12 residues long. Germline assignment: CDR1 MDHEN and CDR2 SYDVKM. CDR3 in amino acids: CASSAEFRSQHF. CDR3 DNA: TGTGCCAGCAGTGCGGAGTTCCGATCCCAGCATTTT.

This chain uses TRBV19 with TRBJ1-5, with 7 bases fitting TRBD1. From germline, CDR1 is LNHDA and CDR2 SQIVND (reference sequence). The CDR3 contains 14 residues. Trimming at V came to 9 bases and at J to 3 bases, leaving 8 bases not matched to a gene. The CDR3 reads CASRGSIFNQPQHF. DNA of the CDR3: TGTGCCAGCAGGGGGTCGATATTCAATCAGCCCCAGCATTTT.

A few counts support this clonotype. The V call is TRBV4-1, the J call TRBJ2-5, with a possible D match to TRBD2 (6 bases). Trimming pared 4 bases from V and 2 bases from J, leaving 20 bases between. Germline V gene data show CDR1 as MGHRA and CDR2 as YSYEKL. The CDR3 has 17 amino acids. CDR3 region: CASSPGSGGRSQETQYF. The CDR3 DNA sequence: TGCGCCAGCAGCCCCGGATCCGGGGGACGGAGTCAAGAGACCCAGTACTTC.

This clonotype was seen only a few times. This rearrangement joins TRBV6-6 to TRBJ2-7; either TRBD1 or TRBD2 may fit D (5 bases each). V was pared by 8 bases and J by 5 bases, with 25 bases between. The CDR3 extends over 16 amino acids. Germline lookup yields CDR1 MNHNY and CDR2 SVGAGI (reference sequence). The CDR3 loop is CASRGRVIPMGDEQYF. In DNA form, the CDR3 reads TGTGCCAGCCGGGGCCGGGTAATCCCCATGGGGGACGAGCAGTACTTC.

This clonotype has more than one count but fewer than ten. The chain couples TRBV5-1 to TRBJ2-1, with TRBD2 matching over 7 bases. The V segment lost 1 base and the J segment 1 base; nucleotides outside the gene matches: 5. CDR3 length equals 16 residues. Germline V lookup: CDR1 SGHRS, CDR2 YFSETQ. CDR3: CASSLFGRGSYNEQFF. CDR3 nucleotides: TGCGCCAGCAGCTTGTTTGGGCGGGGGTCCTACAATGAGCAGTTCTTC.

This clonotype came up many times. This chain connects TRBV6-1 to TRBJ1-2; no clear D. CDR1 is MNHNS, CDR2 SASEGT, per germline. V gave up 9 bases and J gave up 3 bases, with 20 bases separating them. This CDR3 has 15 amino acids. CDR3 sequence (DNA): TGTGCCAGTGAGGACCTCTGGAAAGGACACTATGGCTACACCTTC. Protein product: CASEDLWKGHYGYTF.

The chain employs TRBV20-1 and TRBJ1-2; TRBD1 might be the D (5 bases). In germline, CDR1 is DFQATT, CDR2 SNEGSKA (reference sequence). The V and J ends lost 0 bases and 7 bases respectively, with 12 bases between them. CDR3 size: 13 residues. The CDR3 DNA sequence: TGCAGTGCTAGAGAATGGCAGGGAACTGGCTACACCTTC. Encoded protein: CSAREWQGTGYTF.

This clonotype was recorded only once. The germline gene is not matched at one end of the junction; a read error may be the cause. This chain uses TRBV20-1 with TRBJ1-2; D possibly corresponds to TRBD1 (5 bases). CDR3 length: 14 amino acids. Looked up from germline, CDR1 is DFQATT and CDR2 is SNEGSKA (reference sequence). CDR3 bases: TGCGGTGCTAGAGATCCGGGGGTATACTATGGCTACACCTTC. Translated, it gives CGARDPGVYYGYTF.